This T cell receptor beta chain was observed in a study of blood T cells in healthy people across ages. Looking at the study overall: Through template switching, about one barcoded beta molecule was captured per two T cells, as measured in model experiments.

Germline lookup yields CDR1 ENHRY and CDR2 SYGVKD. The CDR3 is made up of 13 amino acids. V dropped 10 bases and J dropped 7 bases, with 19 bases sitting between them. Total RNA extracted from each sample amounted to at least 5.5 micrograms. Primers used in a second PCR of roughly 6 to 12 cycles were a sample-barcoded 5' primer and a J-beta primer mix. Every cDNA was tagged by a template-switch adaptor with 12 random nucleotides. TCRdb reanalysed the 5' RACE reads using MiXCR and keeps one entry per CDR3 protein. The table shows roughly 1,500,000 distinct CDR3 sequences, with about 32% occurring only once.

Sequencing input: blood. This sequence joins TRBV10-3 and TRBJ2-5, with D possibly TRBD2 on 6 matching bases. The receptor was derived from a woman aged 25 to 39 in good health. CDR3 protein: CATTIAVEGTQYF. Here the CDR3 DNA reads TGTGCCACGACAATAGCGGTCGAAGGGACCCAGTACTTC.